The entry below gives a single T cell receptor beta chain sequence along with its context. What it binds is not known. RNA transcripts provided the source from which TCR beta CDR3 regions were amplified. Carried out on the TCR CDR3, a first-round RT-PCR used the HTBI primer set. TCRdb reprocessed the multiplex PCR reads via MiXCR and lists one record per CDR3 protein. The profile shows hundreds of thousands of distinct CDR3 sequences, about 19% of them singletons. This sample was included in a study of T cells in Graves' hyperthyroidism and ophthalmopathy. Study-wide findings and caveats: Blood also contained most expanded thyroid clonotypes above 0.001. A median approximately 6.8 months before onset, the model predicted ophthalmopathy.

Each diagnosis drew on symptoms, thyroxine, TRAb, thyroid ultrasound and orbital computed tomography findings. CDR1 SGHRS and CDR2 YFSETQ come from the germline V gene. The CDR3 is 16 residues long. Trimming removed 4 bases from V and 1 base from J, with 17 bases in between. The genes are TRBV5-1 and TRBJ2-5; possible D gene TRBD2, 6 bases. The sequence was collected from a man aged 50-59 years with Graves' ophthalmopathy. Sample: blood. The CDR3 nucleotides are TGCGCCAGCAGCCCGGACCCGGGACTGACCCAAGAGACCCAGTACTTC. As protein: CASSPDPGLTQETQYF. The complete variable domain, with remaining parts taken from reference TRBV5-1 and TRBJ2-5, reads KAGVTQTPRYLIKTRGQQVTLSCSPISGHRSVSWYQQTPGQGLQFLFEYFSETQRNKGNFPGRFSGRQFSNSRSEMNVSTLELGDSALYLCASSPDPGLTQETQYFGPGTRLLVL.